A single sample gave rise to the 6 T cell receptor beta chains below, sequenced in a study of OX40 agonist ivuxolimab in advanced cancers. The repertoire was sequenced with immunoSEQ multiplex PCR; TCRdb's copy has only in-frame clones and lacks some. The table has about 84,000 clones, roughly 85% seen once. Sample: CD4+ or CD8+ T cells sorted from blood, taken in a trial of the OX40 agonist ivuxolimab. The receptors originated from an adult with an advanced solid tumor such as melanoma, head and neck, liver or kidney cancer.

V usage is TRBV7-8 and J usage is TRBJ2-1; D uncertain. This CDR3 region has 14 residues. Germline CDR1 reads SGHVS; CDR2 reads FQNEAQ. V was shortened by 5 bases and J by 3 bases, with 11 bases between the two germline ends. The CDR3 bases are TGTGCCAGCAGCCCAGACGGCAACTACAATGAGCAGTTCTTC. Encoded protein: CASSPDGNYNEQFF.

Notes on this clone: Different DNA sequences within this sample yield the same CDR3. The chain carries TRBV18 and TRBJ1-4; 9 bases fit TRBD1. Germline V gives CDR1 KGHSH, CDR2 LQKENI. V dropped 6 bases and J dropped 5; count of bases not matched to a gene: 4. This CDR3 spans 14 amino acids. The CDR3 sequence: CASSPGTGNEKLFF. CDR3 bases: TGTGCCAGCTCCCCCGGGACAGGGAATGAAAAACTGTTTTTT.

The chain joins TRBV12-2 to TRBJ1-5. TRBV12-2 is tagged as a pseudogene. This CDR3 region has 15 residues. The CDR3 DNA sequence: TGTGCAAGTCGCTCCCCGGGGTGTGGCGGTCAGCCCCAGCATTTT. Protein: CASRSPGCGGQPQHF.

This chain uses TRBV19 with TRBJ2-5, with 7 bases fitting TRBD1. The CDR3 has 14 residues. From germline, CDR1 is LNHDA and CDR2 SQIVND (reference sequence). The junction had 5 bases not matched to a gene; V was cut back by 5 bases and J by 2 bases. The DNA for the CDR3 is TGTGCCAGTAGTCTATGGACAGGACAAGAGACCCAGTACTTC. Translated, it gives CASSLWTGQETQYF.

The gene calls are TRBV28 and TRBJ2-3, with D tentatively TRBD2 (5 bases). CDR3 length equals 16 residues. Trimming shortened V by 5 bases and J by 0 bases, and 15 bases separated the two germline ends. The germline CDR1 and CDR2 sequences are MDHEN and SYDVKM. The DNA for the CDR3 is TGTGCCAGCAGTATAGGGCTAGGACTTAGCACAGATACGCAGTATTTT. Protein product: CASSIGLGLSTDTQYF.

The rearrangement joins TRBV2 to TRBJ1-1, with D tentatively TRBD1 (5 bases). CDR1 and CDR2 (germline): SNHLY, FYNNEI. The CDR3 is 15 residues long. V lost 7 bases and J lost 1, with 16 bases in between. The CDR3 region has the DNA TGTGCCAGCACCCTCAACCGCGGGGGGAACACTGAAGCTTTCTTT. It encodes CASTLNRGGNTEAFF.